What follows are 18 T cell receptor beta chains derived from one specimen sequenced in a study of blood T cell repertoires in COVID-19. Sequencing was performed with immunoSEQ multiplex PCR; in TCRdb, only in-frame clones are kept and a portion is missing. The data contain just over 650,000 clones, 85% to 90% of them singletons. The sample was peripheral blood. All receptors come from a woman younger than 30 with acute or convalescent COVID-19.

The rearrangement joins TRBV11-2 to TRBJ1-1, with D tentatively TRBD1 (5 bases). Germline CDR1 SGHAT, CDR2 FQNNGV. V lost 4 bases, J lost 7 bases, and 16 bases lay in between. CDR3 size: 14 residues. CDR3 loop: CASSSKGLLDEAFF. The CDR3 coding sequence is TGTGCCAGCAGCTCGAAGGGGCTTTTGGATGAAGCTTTCTTT.

The genes are TRBV7-2 and TRBJ2-7; no reliable D call. V was shortened by 5 bases and J by 1 base, with 6 bases between the two germline ends. This CDR3 is built from 12 residues. The V gene's germline CDR1 is SGHTA and CDR2 FQGNSA. The CDR3 spells CASSPESYEQYF. The CDR3 coding sequence is TGTGCCAGCAGCCCCGAGTCCTACGAGCAGTACTTC.

The chain carries TRBV11-2 and TRBJ2-3, with D possibly matching TRBD1 (5 bases). Germline-derived CDR1 and CDR2 are SGHAT and FQNNGV. The CDR3 sequence is 13 residues long. Trimming shortened V by 0 bases and J by 8 bases, and 9 bases separated the two germline ends. CDR3: CASSLEGQGTQYF. CDR3 bases: TGTGCCAGCAGCTTAGAGGGGCAGGGTACGCAGTATTTT.

V is TRBV19 and J is TRBJ2-1; TRBD2 aligns across 12 bases. CDR1 LNHDA and CDR2 SQIVND come from the germline V gene (reference sequence). Unmatched junction bases numbered 5, after V lost 2 bases and J lost 6 bases. This CDR3 region has 16 residues. The CDR3 DNA reads TGTGCCAGTAGTATAAGACTAGCGGGGGCCGTCAATGAGCAGTTCTTC. Translating gives CASSIRLAGAVNEQFF.

The chain carries TRBV10-2 and TRBJ1-4, with a weak D call TRBD1 (5 bases). V lost 6 bases to trimming and J lost 0 bases, with 11 bases between them. The germline gives CDR1 WSHSY, CDR2 SAAADI. The CDR3 is made up of 15 amino acids. CDR3 protein: CASRAGIPTNEKLFF. For the CDR3, the DNA is TGCGCCAGCAGGGCAGGGATCCCAACTAATGAAAAACTGTTTTTT.

As concerns this clone: The sample carries other DNA sequences with the same CDR3. The chain couples TRBV9 to TRBJ1-6; 9 nucleotides match TRBD1. The CDR3 runs 17 residues. The junction had 10 bases not matched to a gene; V was cut back by 3 bases and J by 6 bases. Germline V gene lookup returns CDR1 SGDLS and CDR2 YYNGEE. This CDR3 is CASSGTTGGGGNSPLHF. Here the CDR3 DNA reads TGTGCCAGCAGCGGAACAACAGGGGGCGGGGGTAATTCACCCCTCCACTTT.

This clone has a single count. The chain combines TRBV5-4 with TRBJ2-2; possibly TRBD2 for D (5 bases). Trimming left V 0 bases short and J 7 bases short, with 7 bases between. The CDR3 length is 13 residues. The germline V gene has CDR1 SGHNT and CDR2 YYREEE (reference sequence). CDR3 nucleotide sequence: TGTGCCAGCAGCTTGGACGGGAACGGGGAGCTGTTTTTT. It encodes CASSLDGNGELFF.

This chain links TRBV27 with TRBJ1-6; no clear D gene. V was pared by 6 bases and J by 6 bases, with 12 bases between. This CDR3 has 14 amino acids. Per the germline V gene, CDR1 is MNHEY and CDR2 is SMNVEV (reference sequence). The CDR3 DNA follows: TGTGCCAGCAGCCCGGGTCCGCTTAATTCACCCCTCCACTTT. This codes for CASSPGPLNSPLHF.

The chain is built from TRBV9 and TRBJ2-7, with 7 bases that match TRBD2. The CDR3 runs to 14 residues. Looked up from germline, CDR1 is SGDLS and CDR2 is YYNGEE. V lost 4 bases and J lost 5; bases outside the gene matches: 9. The CDR3 DNA follows: TGTGCCAGCAGCCCTCGACAAGGACTAGACGAGCAGTACTTC. Its translation: CASSPRQGLDEQYF. The variable domain in full, with the rest retrieved from reference TRBV9 and TRBJ2-7, is DSGVTQTPKHLITATGQRVTLRCSPRSGDLSVYWYQQSLDQGLQFLIQYYNGEERAKGNILERFSAQQFPDLHSELNLSSLELGDSALYFCASSPRQGLDEQYFGPGTRLTVT.

The rearrangement links TRBV7-8 to TRBJ1-1; 7 bases are a match to TRBD1. The CDR3 sequence is 14 residues long. The V gene's germline CDR1 is SGHVS and CDR2 FQNEAQ. V gave up 5 bases and J gave up 1 base; unmatched junction bases: 4. The CDR3 nucleotides read TGTGCCAGCAGCAGGGACAGCTGGAACACTGAAGCTTTCTTT. Translating it yields CASSRDSWNTEAFF.

The chain joins TRBV27 to TRBJ2-2, with a possible D match to TRBD2 (5 bases). V lost 6 bases, J lost 6 bases, and 8 bases lay in between. This CDR3 contains 12 residues. Germline V gives CDR1 MNHEY, CDR2 SMNVEV (reference sequence). CDR3 DNA sequence: TGTGCCAGCAGCCCCGGGGCCGGGGAGCTGTTTTTT. Protein sequence: CASSPGAGELFF.

Only one count was recorded for this clone. The gene calls are TRBV3-1 (or the pseudogene TRBV3-2) and TRBJ1-2; 10 bases map to TRBD1. Germline loops: CDR1 LGHDT, CDR2 YNNKEL (reference sequence). This CDR3 is 14 amino acids long. The V and J ends lost 2 bases and 7 bases, in that order; junction bases with no gene match: 4. This CDR3 is CASSQKGTGVGYTF. DNA of the CDR3: TGTGCCAGCAGCCAAAAAGGGACAGGGGTTGGCTACACCTTC.

The gene calls are TRBV24-1 and TRBJ1-4, with D uncertain. The CDR3 totals 13 residues. Trimming cost V 10 bases and J 6 bases, with 14 bases left between them. CDR1 is KGHDR, CDR2 SFDVKD, per germline. The DNA of the CDR3 is TGTGCCACGTCGGGGAGGTTCGATGAAAAACTGTTTTTT. It encodes CATSGRFDEKLFF.

This chain joins TRBV7-9 and TRBJ2-3; 12 nucleotides match TRBD2. In germline, CDR1 is SEHNR, CDR2 FQNEAQ (reference sequence). The CDR3 has 16 residues. The ends lost 7 bases at V and 3 bases at J; junction bases unmatched: 8. The CDR3 nucleotides are TGTGCCAGCACCCTGACTAGCGGGGGAATTACAGATACGCAGTATTTT. This encodes CASTLTSGGITDTQYF.

The chain carries TRBV5-1 and TRBJ2-5, with 10 bases that match TRBD1. Germline-derived CDR1 and CDR2 are SGHRS and YFSETQ. V lost 4 bases, J lost 1 base, and 7 bases stayed unmatched. The CDR3 sequence is 16 residues long. Here the CDR3 reads CASSQTGGSIQETQYF. The CDR3 nucleotides are TGCGCCAGCAGCCAGACAGGGGGCTCTATCCAAGAGACCCAGTACTTC.

The chain uses TRBV7-9 and TRBJ1-2, with TRBD1 matching 7 bases. With 1 base clipped from V and 4 bases from J, the junction kept 6 bases outside the gene matches. The CDR3 has 15 amino acids. CDR1 is SEHNR, CDR2 FQNEAQ, per germline (reference sequence). CDR3 in DNA: TGTGCCAGCAGCTTAGGGAGGGGGCCCCTCTATGGCTACACCTTC. This codes for CASSLGRGPLYGYTF. Drawing the rest from reference TRBV7-9 and TRBJ1-2, the complete variable domain is DTGVSQNPRHKITKRGQNVTFRCDPISEHNRLYWYRQTLGQGPEFLTYFQNEAQLEKSRLLSDRFSAERPKGSFSTLEIQRTEQGDSAMYLCASSLGRGPLYGYTFGSGTRLTVV.

This clone was picked up one time. The rearrangement joins TRBV4-1 to TRBJ2-7; perhaps TRBD1 as D (6 bases). Deletions cut 1 base from V and 2 bases from J, with 12 bases between. Germline CDR1 and CDR2: MGHRA and YSYEKL. The length of the CDR3 is 15 residues. In nucleotides, the CDR3 is TGCGCCAGCAGCCAAGGGGCAGGGGTAGCCTACGAGCAGTACTTC. Residues: CASSQGAGVAYEQYF.

The chain employs TRBV2 and TRBJ1-2, with 9 bases fitting TRBD1. V was pared by 6 bases and J by 6 bases, with 5 bases of the junction left unmatched. This CDR3 is built from 13 residues. The germline CDR1 and CDR2 sequences are SNHLY and FYNNEI. The CDR3 is CASREGQGNGYTF. In nucleotides, the CDR3 is TGTGCCAGCAGGGAGGGACAGGGAAATGGCTACACCTTC.